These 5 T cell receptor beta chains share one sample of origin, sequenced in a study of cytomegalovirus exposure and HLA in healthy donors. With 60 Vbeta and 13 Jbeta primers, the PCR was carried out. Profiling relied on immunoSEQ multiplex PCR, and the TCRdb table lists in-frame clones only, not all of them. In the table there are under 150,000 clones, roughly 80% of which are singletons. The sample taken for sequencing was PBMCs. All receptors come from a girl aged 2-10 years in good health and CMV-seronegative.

The CDR3 coding sequence is TGTGCCAGCAGCTTGGGCGGGGGAGAGACCGGGGAGCTGTTTTTT. It is translated as CASSLGGGETGELFF. The genes are TRBV7-9 and TRBJ2-2; 7 positions agree with TRBD2. The CDR3 length is 15 residues. The V segment lost 3 bases and the J segment 5 bases; nucleotides outside the gene matches: 6. CDR1 and CDR2 from the germline V gene are SEHNR and FQNEAQ (reference sequence). The full variable domain, completed using reference TRBV7-9 and TRBJ2-2, is DTGVSQNPRHKITKRGQNVTFRCDPISEHNRLYWYRQTLGQGPEFLTYFQNEAQLEKSRLLSDRFSAERPKGSFSTLEIQRTEQGDSAMYLCASSLGGGETGELFFGEGSRLTVL.

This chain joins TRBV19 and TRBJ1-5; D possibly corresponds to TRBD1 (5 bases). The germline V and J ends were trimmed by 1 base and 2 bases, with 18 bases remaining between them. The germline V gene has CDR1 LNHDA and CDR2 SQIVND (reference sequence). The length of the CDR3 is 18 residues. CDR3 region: CASSIAAGGRKGNQPQHF. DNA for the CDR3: TGTGCCAGTAGTATAGCTGCGGGGGGAAGAAAGGGCAATCAGCCCCAGCATTTT.

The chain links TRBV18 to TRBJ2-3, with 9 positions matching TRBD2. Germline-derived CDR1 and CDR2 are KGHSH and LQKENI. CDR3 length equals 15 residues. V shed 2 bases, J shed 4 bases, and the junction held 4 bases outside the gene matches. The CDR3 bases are TGTGCCAGCTCACCATTCGCGGGAGGGGCAGATACGCAGTATTTT. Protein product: CASSPFAGGADTQYF.

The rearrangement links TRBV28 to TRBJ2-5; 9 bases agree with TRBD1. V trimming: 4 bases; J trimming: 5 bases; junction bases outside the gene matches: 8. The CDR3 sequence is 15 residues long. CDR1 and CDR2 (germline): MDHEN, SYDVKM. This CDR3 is CASSSAGTGRETQYF. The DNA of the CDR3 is TGTGCCAGCAGTTCTGCCGGGACAGGGAGGGAGACCCAGTACTTC.

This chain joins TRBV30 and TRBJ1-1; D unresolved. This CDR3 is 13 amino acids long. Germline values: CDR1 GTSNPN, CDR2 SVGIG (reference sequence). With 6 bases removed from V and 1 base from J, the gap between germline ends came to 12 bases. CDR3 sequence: CACSPGWNTEAFF. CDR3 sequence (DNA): TGTGCCTGTTCCCCGGGGTGGAACACTGAAGCTTTCTTT.